A single sample gave rise to the 8 T cell receptor beta chains below, sequenced in a study of T-cell reconstitution after alpha-beta-depleted transplantation in children. It was with unique molecular identifiers that the TCRbeta library was prepared. TCRdb reprocessed the PCR reads via MiXCR and lists one record per CDR3 protein. There are around 240,000 distinct CDR3 sequences in the sample; approximately 8.9% occur only once, and 6.3% lies in the top ten. Sequenced here: PBMCs, mostly from graft donor cells, sampled 180 days after TCRalphabeta/CD19-depleted stem cell transplant. The origin of the receptors is a male patient aged 10-17 years who had a stem cell transplant for acute lymphoblastic leukemia, so the T cells may come from the graft donor.

This clonotype was detected many times. The J gene is TRBJ2-5, the V gene TRBV7-2, with TRBD2 matching over 11 bases. Germline-derived CDR1 and CDR2 are SGHTA and FQGNSA. After removal of 1 base from V and 2 bases from J, the junction contained 6 bases not matched to a gene. The CDR3 has 17 amino acids. The CDR3 region has the DNA TGTGCCAGCAGCTTAGGGCTAGCGGGAGGAGTGCAAGAGACCCAGTACTTC. This gives the protein CASSLGLAGGVQETQYF.

This clonotype has a count of ten or more. This sequence joins TRBV5-5 and TRBJ1-6, with no clear D. This CDR3 comprises 13 residues. Germline V gene lookup returns CDR1 SGHKS and CDR2 YYEKEE (reference sequence). The V end lost 0 bases, the J end lost 9 bases, and 7 bases lay between the germline ends. DNA for the CDR3: TGTGCCAGCAGCTTGGACAGCCCTTCACCCCTCCACTTT. It is translated as CASSLDSPSPLHF.

There are a few counts of this clonotype. The V gene is TRBV20-1, the J gene TRBJ2-2; either TRBD1 or TRBD2 may fit D (5 bases each). The CDR3 is made up of 15 amino acids. V lost 5 bases, J lost 0 bases, and 13 bases lay in between. CDR1 and CDR2 from the germline V gene are DFQATT and SNEGSKA (reference sequence). The CDR3 reads CSARMGRSNTGELFF. The CDR3 DNA follows: TGCAGTGCTCGTATGGGACGATCGAACACCGGGGAGCTGTTTTTT.

This clonotype has ten or more counts. The rearrangement uses TRBV7-9 and TRBJ1-4; D is uncertain. Deletions cut 2 bases from V and 3 bases from J, with 10 bases between. The length of the CDR3 is 15 residues. Looked up from germline, CDR1 is SEHNR and CDR2 is FQNEAQ (reference sequence). CDR3 DNA sequence: TGTGCCAGCAGCTTAACCAGGACCCCTAATGAAAAACTGTTTTTT. Translating gives CASSLTRTPNEKLFF. The whole variable domain, filled in from reference TRBV7-9 and TRBJ1-4, reads DTGVSQNPRHKITKRGQNVTFRCDPISEHNRLYWYRQTLGQGPEFLTYFQNEAQLEKSRLLSDRFSAERPKGSFSTLEIQRTEQGDSAMYLCASSLTRTPNEKLFFGSGTQLSVL.

This clonotype was recorded at least ten times. The J gene is TRBJ2-3, the V gene TRBV20-1, with D hard to call. Per germline, CDR1 DFQATT and CDR2 SNEGSKA (reference sequence). The CDR3 has 12 residues. Trimming shortened V by 0 bases and J by 4 bases, and 5 bases separated the two germline ends. The CDR3 reads CSARDRSDTQYF. The CDR3, as DNA: TGCAGTGCTAGAGACCGGTCAGATACGCAGTATTTT.

This clonotype was recorded many times. The gene calls are TRBV6-5 and TRBJ1-3; the D is unclear. CDR1 is MNHEY and CDR2 is SVGAGI in the germline V gene. V was shortened by 8 bases and J by 4 bases, with 6 bases between the two germline ends. The CDR3 length is 11 residues. CDR3 in amino acids: CASGSGNTIYF. The CDR3 nucleotides are TGTGCCAGCGGGTCCGGAAACACCATATATTTT.

The CDR3 here is CASSLSGSEETQYF. The DNA for the CDR3 is TGTGCCAGCAGCTTATCAGGGAGCGAAGAGACCCAGTACTTC. The chain employs TRBV7-6 and TRBJ2-5; perhaps D is TRBD1 or TRBD2 (5 bases each). The germline V gene has CDR1 SGHVS and CDR2 FNYEAQ. There are 14 residues in the CDR3. V lost 2 bases and J lost 3, with 10 bases in between.

This clonotype was counted many times. V and J are TRBV7-6 and TRBJ2-5; D call uncertain. From germline, CDR1 is SGHVS and CDR2 FNYEAQ. The CDR3 covers 13 residues. The V end was cut by 1 base, the J end by 5 bases, with 8 bases between. The CDR3 nucleotides are TGTGCCAGCAGCTTAGTAGAGTGGGAGACCCAGTACTTC. It encodes CASSLVEWETQYF.